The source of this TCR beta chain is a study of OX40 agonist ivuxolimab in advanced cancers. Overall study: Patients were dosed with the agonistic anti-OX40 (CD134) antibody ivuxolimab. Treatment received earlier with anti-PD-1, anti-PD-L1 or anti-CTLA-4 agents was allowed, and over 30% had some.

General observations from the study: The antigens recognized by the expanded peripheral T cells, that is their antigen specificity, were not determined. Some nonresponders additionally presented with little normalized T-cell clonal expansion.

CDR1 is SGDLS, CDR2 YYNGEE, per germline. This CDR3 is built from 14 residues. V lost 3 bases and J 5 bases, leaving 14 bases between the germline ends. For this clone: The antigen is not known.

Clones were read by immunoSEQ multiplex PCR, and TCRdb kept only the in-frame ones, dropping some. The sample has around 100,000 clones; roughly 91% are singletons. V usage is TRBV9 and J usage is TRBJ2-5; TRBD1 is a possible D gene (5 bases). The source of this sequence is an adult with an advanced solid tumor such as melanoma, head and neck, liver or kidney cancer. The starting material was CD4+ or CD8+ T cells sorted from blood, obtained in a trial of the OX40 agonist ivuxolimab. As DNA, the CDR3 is TGTGCCAGCAGCGCCCAGGGTGGGTGGGAGACCCAGTACTTC. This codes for CASSAQGGWETQYF.